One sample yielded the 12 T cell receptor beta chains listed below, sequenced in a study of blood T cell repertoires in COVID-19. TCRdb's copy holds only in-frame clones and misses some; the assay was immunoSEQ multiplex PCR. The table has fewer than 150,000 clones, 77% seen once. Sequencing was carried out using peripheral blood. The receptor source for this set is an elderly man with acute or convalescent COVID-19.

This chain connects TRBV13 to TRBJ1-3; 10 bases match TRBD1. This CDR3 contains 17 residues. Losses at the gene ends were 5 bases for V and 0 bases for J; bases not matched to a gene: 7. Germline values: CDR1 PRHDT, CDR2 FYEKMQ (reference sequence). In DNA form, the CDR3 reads TGTGCCAGCAGCCCTCCGGGACAGGGGTACTCTGGAAACACCATATATTTT. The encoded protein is CASSPPGQGYSGNTIYF.

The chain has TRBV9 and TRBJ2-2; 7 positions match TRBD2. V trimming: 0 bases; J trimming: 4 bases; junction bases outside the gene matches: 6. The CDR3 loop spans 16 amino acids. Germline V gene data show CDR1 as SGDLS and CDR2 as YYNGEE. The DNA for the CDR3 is TGTGCCAGCAGCGTAGTGGGGGGGACGGGCACCGGGGAGCTGTTTTTT. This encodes CASSVVGGTGTGELFF.

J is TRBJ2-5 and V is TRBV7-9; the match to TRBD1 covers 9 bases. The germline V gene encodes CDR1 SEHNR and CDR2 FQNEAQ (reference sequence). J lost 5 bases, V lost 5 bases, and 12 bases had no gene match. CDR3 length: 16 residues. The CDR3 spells CASSGPGTGMSETQYF. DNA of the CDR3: TGTGCCAGCAGCGGACCCGGGACAGGGATGAGCGAGACCCAGTACTTC.

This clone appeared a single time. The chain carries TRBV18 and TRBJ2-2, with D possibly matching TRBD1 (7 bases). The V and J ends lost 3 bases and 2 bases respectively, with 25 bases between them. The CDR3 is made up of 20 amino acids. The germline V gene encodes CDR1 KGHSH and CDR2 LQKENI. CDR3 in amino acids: CASSPEVDRLGSRNTGELFF. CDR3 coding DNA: TGTGCCAGCTCACCGGAGGTGGACAGGCTCGGGAGCCGAAACACCGGGGAGCTGTTTTTT. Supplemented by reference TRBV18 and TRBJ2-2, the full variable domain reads NAGVMQNPRHLVRRRGQEARLRCSPMKGHSHVYWYRQLPEEGLKFMVYLQKENIIDESGMPKERFSAEFPKEGPSILRIQQVVRGDSAAYFCASSPEVDRLGSRNTGELFFGEGSRLTVL.

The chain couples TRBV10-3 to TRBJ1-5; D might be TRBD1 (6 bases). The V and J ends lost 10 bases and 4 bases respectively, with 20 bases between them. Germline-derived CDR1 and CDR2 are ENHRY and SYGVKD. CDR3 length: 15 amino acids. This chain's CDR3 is CASTDSGDRNQPQHF. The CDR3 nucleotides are TGTGCCAGTACGGACAGCGGGGATCGAAATCAGCCCCAGCATTTT.

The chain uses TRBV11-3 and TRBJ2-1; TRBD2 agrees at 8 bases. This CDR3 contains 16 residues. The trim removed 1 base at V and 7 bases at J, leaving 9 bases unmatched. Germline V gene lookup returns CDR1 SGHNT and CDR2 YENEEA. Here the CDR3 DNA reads TGTGCCAGCAGCTTAGTTGGCGGGGGGCCGACAAATGAGCAGTTCTTC. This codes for CASSLVGGGPTNEQFF.

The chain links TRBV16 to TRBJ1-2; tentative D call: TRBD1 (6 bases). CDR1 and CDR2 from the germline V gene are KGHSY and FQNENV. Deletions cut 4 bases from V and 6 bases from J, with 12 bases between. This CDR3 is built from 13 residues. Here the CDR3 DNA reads TGTGCCAGCAGCCCAGGGGCAAGTGATGGCTACACCTTC. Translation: CASSPGASDGYTF.

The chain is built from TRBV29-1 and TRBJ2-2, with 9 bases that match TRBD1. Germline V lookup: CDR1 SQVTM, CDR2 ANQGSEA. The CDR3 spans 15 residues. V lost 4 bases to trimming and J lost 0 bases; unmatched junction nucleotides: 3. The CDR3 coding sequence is TGCAGCGTTGTGACAGGGGGGACGAACACCGGGGAGCTGTTTTTT. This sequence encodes CSVVTGGTNTGELFF.

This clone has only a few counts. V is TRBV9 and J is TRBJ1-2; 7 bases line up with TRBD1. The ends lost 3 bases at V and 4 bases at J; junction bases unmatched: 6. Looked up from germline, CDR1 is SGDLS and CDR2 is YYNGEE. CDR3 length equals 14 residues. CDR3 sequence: CASSANRGSYGYTF. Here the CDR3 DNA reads TGTGCCAGCAGCGCTAACAGGGGAAGCTATGGCTACACCTTC.

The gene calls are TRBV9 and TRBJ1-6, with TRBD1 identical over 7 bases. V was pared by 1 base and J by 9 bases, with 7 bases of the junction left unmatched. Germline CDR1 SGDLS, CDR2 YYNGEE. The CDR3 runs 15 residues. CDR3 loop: CASSVRQGYGSPLHF. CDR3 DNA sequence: TGTGCCAGCAGCGTACGACAGGGTTATGGTTCACCCCTCCACTTT.

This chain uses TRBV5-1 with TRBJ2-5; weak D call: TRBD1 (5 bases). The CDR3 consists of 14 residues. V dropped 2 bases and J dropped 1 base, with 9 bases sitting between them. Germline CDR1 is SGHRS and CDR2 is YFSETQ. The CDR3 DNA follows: TGCGCCAGCAGCTTATTCAGGGCCCAAGAGACCCAGTACTTC. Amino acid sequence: CASSLFRAQETQYF. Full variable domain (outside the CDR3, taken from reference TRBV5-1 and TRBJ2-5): KAGVTQTPRYLIKTRGQQVTLSCSPISGHRSVSWYQQTPGQGLQFLFEYFSETQRNKGNFPGRFSGRQFSNSRSEMNVSTLELGDSALYLCASSLFRAQETQYFGPGTRLLVL.

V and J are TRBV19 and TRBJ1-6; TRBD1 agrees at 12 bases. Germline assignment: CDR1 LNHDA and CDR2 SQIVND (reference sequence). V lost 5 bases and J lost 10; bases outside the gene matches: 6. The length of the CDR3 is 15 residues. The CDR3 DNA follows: TGTGCCAGTAGTGGGGGGACAGGGGGCATGTCACCCCTCCACTTT. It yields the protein CASSGGTGGMSPLHF.